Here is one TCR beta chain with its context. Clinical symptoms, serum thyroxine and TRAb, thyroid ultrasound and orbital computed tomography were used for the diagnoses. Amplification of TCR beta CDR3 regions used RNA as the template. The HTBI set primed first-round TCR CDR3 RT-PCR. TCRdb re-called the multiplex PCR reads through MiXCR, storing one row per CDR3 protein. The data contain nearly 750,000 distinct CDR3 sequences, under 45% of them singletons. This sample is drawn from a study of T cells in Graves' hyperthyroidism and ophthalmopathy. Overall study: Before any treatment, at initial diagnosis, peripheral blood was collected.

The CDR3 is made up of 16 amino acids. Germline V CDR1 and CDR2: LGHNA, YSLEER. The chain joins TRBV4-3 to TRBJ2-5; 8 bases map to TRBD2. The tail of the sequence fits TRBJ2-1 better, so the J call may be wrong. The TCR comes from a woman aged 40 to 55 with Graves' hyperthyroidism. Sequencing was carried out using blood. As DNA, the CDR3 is TGCGCCAGCAGCCTGGGATGGGACGGGGGGGCGGAGGAGCAGTTCTTC. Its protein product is CASSLGWDGGAEEQFF.